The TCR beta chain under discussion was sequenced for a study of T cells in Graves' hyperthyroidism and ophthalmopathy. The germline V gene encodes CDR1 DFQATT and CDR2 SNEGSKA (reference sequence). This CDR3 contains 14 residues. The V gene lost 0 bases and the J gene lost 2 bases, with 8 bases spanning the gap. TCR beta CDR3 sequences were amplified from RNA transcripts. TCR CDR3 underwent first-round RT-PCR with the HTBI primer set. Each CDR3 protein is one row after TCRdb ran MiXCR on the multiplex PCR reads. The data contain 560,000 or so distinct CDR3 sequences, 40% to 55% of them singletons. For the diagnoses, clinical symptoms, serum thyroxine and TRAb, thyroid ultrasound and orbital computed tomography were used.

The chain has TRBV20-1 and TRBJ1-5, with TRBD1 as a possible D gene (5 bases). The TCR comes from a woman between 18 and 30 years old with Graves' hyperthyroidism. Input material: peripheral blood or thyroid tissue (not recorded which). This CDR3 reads CSARDGAGNQPQHF. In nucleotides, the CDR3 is TGCAGTGCTAGAGATGGGGCAGGCAATCAGCCCCAGCATTTT.